This T cell receptor beta chain was captured in a study of blood T cells in healthy people across ages. Study-wide findings and caveats: PBMCs left unsorted prevented a conclusive naive versus antigen-experienced comparison.

A second about 7 to 12 cycle PCR used barcoded and J-beta primers. TCRdb reprocessed the 5' RACE reads via MiXCR and lists one record per CDR3 protein. The sample includes 850,000 to 1,000,000 distinct CDR3 sequences, around 49% of them seen just once. This clonotype was found once. Its antigen remains unidentified. CDR1 and CDR2 from the germline V gene are GTSNPN and SVGIG (reference sequence). The CDR3 is 11 amino acids. Unmatched junction bases numbered 1, after V lost 2 bases and J lost 7 bases. The chain links TRBV30 to TRBJ1-1; TRBD1 agrees at 7 bases. This receptor was obtained from a man younger than 40 in good health. Specimen: blood. The CDR3 reads CAWSRDSEAFF. CDR3 bases: TGTGCCTGGAGTCGGGACAGTGAAGCTTTCTTT.